The T cell receptor beta chain described here comes from a study of T cells expressing NK-cell markers. Study-level information: The TCR beta repertoires were obtained from sorted CD3+CD56+NKG2C+, CD3+CD56+NKG2C- and CD3+CD56-NKG2C+ T cells.

Per germline, CDR1 SGHTA and CDR2 FQGNSA. The length of the CDR3 is 16 residues. TCRdb re-called the 5' RACE reads, yielding one record per CDR3 amino acid sequence without DNA. The sample features roughly 420,000 distinct CDR3 sequences, with about 7.1% in its top ten. The source material was blood T cells: a sorted CD56 or NKG2C T cell subset, CD4+ or CD8+ T cells, or bulk PBMC T cells (not recorded which). The sequence came from a woman aged 18-70 years in good health. The chain recombines TRBV7-2 with TRBJ2-7; the D call from TCRdb, TRBD2, cannot be confirmed without DNA. CDR3 sequence reads: CASSQAPRDNRYEQYF.